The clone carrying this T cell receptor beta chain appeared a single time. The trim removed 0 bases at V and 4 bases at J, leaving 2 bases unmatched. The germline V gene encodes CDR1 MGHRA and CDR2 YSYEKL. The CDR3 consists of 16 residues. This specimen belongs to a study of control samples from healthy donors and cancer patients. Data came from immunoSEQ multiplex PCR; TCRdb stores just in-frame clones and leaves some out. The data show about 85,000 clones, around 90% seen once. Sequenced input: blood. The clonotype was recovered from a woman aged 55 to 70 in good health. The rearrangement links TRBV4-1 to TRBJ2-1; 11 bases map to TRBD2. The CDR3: CASSQESSGGYNEQFF. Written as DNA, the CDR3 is TGCGCCAGCAGCCAAGAATCTAGCGGGGGGTACAATGAGCAGTTCTTC.